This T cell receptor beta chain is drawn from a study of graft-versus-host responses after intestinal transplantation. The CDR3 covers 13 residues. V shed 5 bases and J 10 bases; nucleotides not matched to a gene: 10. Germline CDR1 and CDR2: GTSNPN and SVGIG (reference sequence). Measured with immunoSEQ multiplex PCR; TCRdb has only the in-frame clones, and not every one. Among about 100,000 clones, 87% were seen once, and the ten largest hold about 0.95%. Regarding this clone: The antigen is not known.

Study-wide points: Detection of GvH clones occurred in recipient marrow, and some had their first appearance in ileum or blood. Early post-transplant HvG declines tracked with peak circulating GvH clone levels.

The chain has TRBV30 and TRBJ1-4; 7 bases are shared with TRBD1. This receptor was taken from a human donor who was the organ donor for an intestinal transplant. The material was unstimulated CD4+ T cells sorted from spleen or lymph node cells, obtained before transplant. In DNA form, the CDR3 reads TGTGCCTGGGGCCCAGGGGGTTTCGGAAAACTGTTTTTT. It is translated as CAWGPGGFGKLFF.